This is a list of T cell receptor beta chains from one sample in a study of T cell repertoires in cytomegalovirus infection. MiXCR, run by TCRdb on the reads, gives a single entry per CDR3 protein. The data hold about 830,000 distinct CDR3 sequences, with approximately 32% observed a single time. These TCRs are of unknown antigen specificity. This specimen was cultured CD8+ T cells from PBMCs, taken from culture after CMV antigen stimulation. The receptors derive from a human donor in good health (CMV status not recorded). Some clones in this sample may be carry-over from other donors' samples. CDR3s include the opening cysteine and the closing phenylalanine or tryptophan. D genes are given only for firm matches. Not all rows give a size; the values are once, few, many and, for expanded clones, a class.

abundance: NA; len: 17; v_gene: TRBV19; j_gene: TRBJ2-1; d_gene: NA; CDR3nt: TGTGCCAGTAGTATAGGCCTGGGGGGTTACCGCCACAATGAGCAGTTCTTC; CDR3aa: CASSIGLGGYRHNEQFF
abundance: NA; len: 13; v_gene: TRBV4-1; j_gene: TRBJ1-5; d_gene: NA; CDR3nt: TGCGCCAGCAGCCAAGAGTTAGGACAGCCCCAGCATTTT; CDR3aa: CASSQELGQPQHF
abundance: NA; len: 14; v_gene: TRBV7-9; j_gene: TRBJ2-5; d_gene: TRBD1; CDR3nt: TGTGCCAGCCAGGACAGGGGGCTCCAAGAGACCCAGTACTTC; CDR3aa: CASQDRGLQETQYF
abundance: NA; len: 16; v_gene: TRBV7-9; j_gene: TRBJ1-6; d_gene: TRBD1; CDR3nt: TGTGCCAGCAGCCCGACAGGGCAGCTTTCTGATTCACCCCTCCACTTT; CDR3aa: CASSPTGQLSDSPLHF
abundance: many; len: 15; v_gene: TRBV6-1; j_gene: TRBJ1-6; d_gene: TRBD1; CDR3nt: TGTGCCAGCAGTGCCGGGACAGGCGGTAATTCACCCCTCCACTTT; CDR3aa: CASSAGTGGNSPLHF
abundance: NA; len: 16; v_gene: TRBV6-2/TRBV6-3; j_gene: TRBJ2-6; d_gene: NA; CDR3nt: TGTGCCAGCAGTTCCCTCCTAGGTTCAGGGGCCAACGTCCTGACTTTC; CDR3aa: CASSSLLGSGANVLTF
abundance: few; len: 17; v_gene: TRBV15; j_gene: TRBJ1-4; d_gene: NA; CDR3nt: TGTGCCACCAGCAGAGATTTGGGAGAACCTTCTAATGAAAAACTGTTTTTT; CDR3aa: CATSRDLGEPSNEKLFF
abundance: NA; len: 15; v_gene: TRBV5-6; j_gene: TRBJ2-5; d_gene: NA; CDR3nt: TGTGCCAGCAGCCCCTCCCCAGGGTATTTGCAGACCCAGTACTTC; CDR3aa: CASSPSPGYLQTQYF
abundance: NA; len: 14; v_gene: TRBV6-6; j_gene: TRBJ1-5; d_gene: NA; CDR3nt: TGTGCCACCAACGTCGTAGGGGCGAGGCAGCCCCAGCATTTT; CDR3aa: CATNVVGARQPQHF
abundance: many; len: 14; v_gene: TRBV7-2; j_gene: TRBJ1-4; d_gene: NA; CDR3nt: TGTGCCAGCAGCCCCATCGGGTGGGTTGAAAAACTGTTTTTT; CDR3aa: CASSPIGWVEKLFF
abundance: once; len: 15; v_gene: TRBV7-4; j_gene: TRBJ1-5; d_gene: NA; CDR3nt: TGTGCCAACAGCTTCGGGACACCTAGCAATCAGCCCCAGCATTTT; CDR3aa: CANSFGTPSNQPQHF
abundance: NA; len: 13; v_gene: TRBV19; j_gene: TRBJ2-1; d_gene: TRBD1; CDR3nt: TGTGCCAGCCGGGACAGGGGGTTCAATGAGCAGTTCTTC; CDR3aa: CASRDRGFNEQFF
abundance: NA; len: 17; v_gene: TRBV4-3; j_gene: TRBJ2-3; d_gene: NA; CDR3nt: TGCGCCAGCAGCCAAGAGAGGAGGAGCGGTAGCACAGATACGCAGTATTTT; CDR3aa: CASSQERRSGSTDTQYF
abundance: many; len: 14; v_gene: TRBV6-2/TRBV6-3; j_gene: TRBJ2-6; d_gene: NA; CDR3nt: TGTGCCAGCAACTCCCCAGCTGGGGCCAACGTCCTGACTTTC; CDR3aa: CASNSPAGANVLTF
abundance: many; len: 17; v_gene: TRBV7-6; j_gene: TRBJ1-1; d_gene: NA; CDR3nt: TGTGCCAGCAGCTTGCCGGTTTCGGGTCGAATGAACACTGAAGCTTTCTTT; CDR3aa: CASSLPVSGRMNTEAFF
abundance: NA; len: 17; v_gene: TRBV6-5; j_gene: TRBJ1-1; d_gene: TRBD1; CDR3nt: TGTGCCAGCAGTTACTTGGGGACAGGGGAAATGAACACTGAAGCTTTCTTT; CDR3aa: CASSYLGTGEMNTEAFF
abundance: NA; len: 15; v_gene: TRBV20-1; j_gene: TRBJ2-7; d_gene: NA; CDR3nt: TGCAGTGCTAGAGAGGGGGGGGGCAAGCCTTACGAGCAGTACTTC; CDR3aa: CSAREGGGKPYEQYF
abundance: once; len: 12; v_gene: TRBV6-6; j_gene: TRBJ1-2; d_gene: NA; CDR3nt: TGTGCCACTTCGAGCCAGTTCAATGGCTACACCTTC; CDR3aa: CATSSQFNGYTF
abundance: NA; len: 15; v_gene: TRBV27; j_gene: TRBJ2-7; d_gene: TRBD1; CDR3nt: TGTGCCAGCAGTTCCACGGGACAGGGGGACTACGAGCAGTACTTC; CDR3aa: CASSSTGQGDYEQYF
abundance: NA; len: 13; v_gene: TRBV6-6; j_gene: TRBJ2-5; d_gene: NA; CDR3nt: TGTGCCAGCAGGACAGTTAACCAAGAGACCCAGTACTTC; CDR3aa: CASRTVNQETQYF
abundance: many; len: 15; v_gene: TRBV7-2; j_gene: TRBJ2-1; d_gene: NA; CDR3nt: TGTGCCAGCAGCTTAGGGTTGGGGGCGTACAATGAGCAGTTCTTC; CDR3aa: CASSLGLGAYNEQFF
abundance: NA; len: 16; v_gene: TRBV3-1; j_gene: TRBJ2-2; d_gene: TRBD2; CDR3nt: TGTGCCAGCAGCCATTCTAGCGGGGGGGGCACCGGGGAGCTGTTTTTT; CDR3aa: CASSHSSGGGTGELFF
abundance: NA; len: 12; v_gene: TRBV29-1; j_gene: TRBJ2-1; d_gene: NA; CDR3nt: TGCAGCGTCCTCAAGGTCTCCAATGAGCAGTTCTTC; CDR3aa: CSVLKVSNEQFF
abundance: few; len: 18; v_gene: TRBV6-5; j_gene: TRBJ2-1; d_gene: NA; CDR3nt: TGTGCCAGCAGTTACCCCCCCTACCCCGGAGCGAGGGACAATGAGCAGTTCTTC; CDR3aa: CASSYPPYPGARDNEQFF
abundance: NA; len: 16; v_gene: TRBV7-9; j_gene: TRBJ1-4; d_gene: TRBD1; CDR3nt: TGTGCCAGCAGCTCGAGCGACAAGGGGGCAGAGGAAGAACTGTTTTTT; CDR3aa: CASSSSDKGAEEELFF
abundance: NA; len: 16; v_gene: TRBV7-6; j_gene: TRBJ2-5; d_gene: TRBD2; CDR3nt: TGTGCCAGCCACCGACTAGCGGGGGGGAATAGGGAGACCCAGTACTTC; CDR3aa: CASHRLAGGNRETQYF
abundance: many; len: 16; v_gene: TRBV7-2; j_gene: TRBJ1-5; d_gene: NA; CDR3nt: TGTGCCAGCAGCTTAGTATCGGACGGGACGAATCAGCCCCAGCATTTT; CDR3aa: CASSLVSDGTNQPQHF
abundance: NA; len: 14; v_gene: TRBV15; j_gene: TRBJ2-2; d_gene: TRBD1; CDR3nt: TGTGCCACCCTCCAACAGGGGCCGTCCGGGGAGCTGTTTTTT; CDR3aa: CATLQQGPSGELFF
abundance: few; len: 15; v_gene: TRBV12-3/TRBV12-4; j_gene: TRBJ1-2; d_gene: TRBD1; CDR3nt: TGTGCCAGCAGGACCGACAGGGGGCAGGACTATGGCTACACCTTC; CDR3aa: CASRTDRGQDYGYTF
abundance: NA; len: 16; v_gene: TRBV6-5; j_gene: TRBJ1-1; d_gene: NA; CDR3nt: TGTGCCAGCAGTCACCTCAAAGCGACGGGGAACACTGAAGCTTTCTTT; CDR3aa: CASSHLKATGNTEAFF
abundance: NA; len: 13; v_gene: TRBV9; j_gene: TRBJ2-1; d_gene: NA; CDR3nt: TGTGCCAGCAGCGTGGACCCCGGTGATGAGCAGTTCTTC; CDR3aa: CASSVDPGDEQFF
abundance: many; len: 12; v_gene: TRBV7-6; j_gene: TRBJ2-2; d_gene: NA; CDR3nt: TGTGCCAGCAGCCGAGTTACCGGGGAGCTGTTTTTT; CDR3aa: CASSRVTGELFF
abundance: NA; len: 14; v_gene: TRBV29-1; j_gene: TRBJ2-2; d_gene: NA; CDR3nt: TGCAGCGCCGACCGTCAGGGATTCACCGGGGAGCTGTTTTTT; CDR3aa: CSADRQGFTGELFF
abundance: few; len: 14; v_gene: TRBV11-1; j_gene: TRBJ2-5; d_gene: NA; CDR3nt: TGTGCCAGCAGCGACCTCGGACCGCAAGAGACCCAGTACTTC; CDR3aa: CASSDLGPQETQYF
abundance: many; len: 13; v_gene: TRBV7-2; j_gene: TRBJ2-1; d_gene: TRBD2; CDR3nt: TGTGCCAGCGGGGGACTAGCGGGGGATGAGCAGTTCTTC; CDR3aa: CASGGLAGDEQFF
abundance: NA; len: 16; v_gene: TRBV19; j_gene: TRBJ1-1; d_gene: NA; CDR3nt: TGTGCCAGTAATCCTTGGGTCGGACAGCTGAACACTGAAGCTTTCTTT; CDR3aa: CASNPWVGQLNTEAFF
abundance: NA; len: 18; v_gene: TRBV12-3/TRBV12-4; j_gene: TRBJ2-3; d_gene: NA; CDR3nt: TGTGCCAGCAATGGGGGCGGGGGCGATCCTTCTAGCACAGATACGCAGTATTTT; CDR3aa: CASNGGGGDPSSTDTQYF
abundance: few; len: 15; v_gene: TRBV7-6; j_gene: TRBJ1-1; d_gene: NA; CDR3nt: TGTGCCAGCAGCTTAGGGCAGAACGCAAACACTGAAGCTTTCTTT; CDR3aa: CASSLGQNANTEAFF
abundance: few; len: 17; v_gene: TRBV2; j_gene: TRBJ1-5; d_gene: NA; CDR3nt: TGTGCCAGCAGGCCCTTGGGACGAGGGGGTGACAGACAGCCCCAGCATTTT; CDR3aa: CASRPLGRGGDRQPQHF
abundance: few; len: 14; v_gene: TRBV15; j_gene: TRBJ2-7; d_gene: NA; CDR3nt: TGTGCCACCAGCAGAGGGGACTTATCCTACGAGCAGTACTTC; CDR3aa: CATSRGDLSYEQYF
abundance: NA; len: 15; v_gene: TRBV6-2/TRBV6-3; j_gene: TRBJ2-3; d_gene: NA; CDR3nt: TGTGCCAGCAGCTCTCCCTTGTATGGCACAGATACGCAGTATTTT; CDR3aa: CASSSPLYGTDTQYF
abundance: many; len: 16; v_gene: TRBV7-6; j_gene: TRBJ2-1; d_gene: TRBD2; CDR3nt: TGTGCCAGCAGCATTTTTAGCGGGGGGGATGGCAATGAGCAGTTCTTC; CDR3aa: CASSIFSGGDGNEQFF
abundance: NA; len: 17; v_gene: TRBV25-1; j_gene: TRBJ2-3; d_gene: TRBD1; CDR3nt: TGTGCCAGCAGTGAATACGACAGGGAAAGGGTAGATAATACGCAGTATTTT; CDR3aa: CASSEYDRERVDNTQYF
abundance: many; len: 14; v_gene: TRBV7-8; j_gene: TRBJ2-1; d_gene: NA; CDR3nt: TGTGCCAGCAGCTTAATTGGATCCTACAATGAGCAGTTCTTC; CDR3aa: CASSLIGSYNEQFF
abundance: NA; len: 14; v_gene: TRBV27; j_gene: TRBJ1-2; d_gene: TRBD1; CDR3nt: TGTGCCAGCAGTTTAAACAGGGGGGTCTATGGCTACACCTTC; CDR3aa: CASSLNRGVYGYTF
abundance: NA; len: 15; v_gene: TRBV7-9; j_gene: TRBJ2-1; d_gene: NA; CDR3nt: TGTGCCAGCAGCACCCTTGCGGGGGCCCACAATGAGCAGTTCTTC; CDR3aa: CASSTLAGAHNEQFF
abundance: NA; len: 17; v_gene: TRBV7-6; j_gene: TRBJ1-6; d_gene: NA; CDR3nt: TGTGCCAGCAGCGTAGGCACGGGGGACTCCTATAATTCACCCCTCCACTTT; CDR3aa: CASSVGTGDSYNSPLHF
abundance: NA; len: 13; v_gene: TRBV20-1; j_gene: TRBJ1-6; d_gene: NA; CDR3nt: TGCAGTGCTAGAGCGAAGAGGGGGTCACCCCTCCACTTT; CDR3aa: CSARAKRGSPLHF
abundance: few; len: 14; v_gene: TRBV10-3; j_gene: TRBJ1-2; d_gene: TRBD1; CDR3nt: TGTGCCATCAGTGAAAGGGGGCTGAGCTATGGCTACACCTTC; CDR3aa: CAISERGLSYGYTF
abundance: NA; len: 20; v_gene: TRBV10-3; j_gene: TRBJ2-1; d_gene: NA; CDR3nt: TGTGCCATCAGTGAGTCTTTTCCCTTATTTACCGGGTACTCCTACAATGAGCAGTTCTTC; CDR3aa: CAISESFPLFTGYSYNEQFF